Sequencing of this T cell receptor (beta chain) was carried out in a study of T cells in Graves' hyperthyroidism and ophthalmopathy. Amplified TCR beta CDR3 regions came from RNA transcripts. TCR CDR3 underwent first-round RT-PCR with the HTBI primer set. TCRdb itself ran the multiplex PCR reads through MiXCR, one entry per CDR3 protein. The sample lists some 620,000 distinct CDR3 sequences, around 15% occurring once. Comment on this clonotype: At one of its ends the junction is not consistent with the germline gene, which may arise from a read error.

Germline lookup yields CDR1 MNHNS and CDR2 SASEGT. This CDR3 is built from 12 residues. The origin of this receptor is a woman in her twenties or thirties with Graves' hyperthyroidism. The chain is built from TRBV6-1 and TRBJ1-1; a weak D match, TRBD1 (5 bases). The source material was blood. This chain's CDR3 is CASSPFGGESIF. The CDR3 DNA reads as TGTGCCAGCAGCCCCTTTGGAGGGGAGTCGATCTTT.